The clone carrying this T cell receptor (beta chain) was seen more than once but under ten times. These data come from a study of early T cells in non-severe SARS-CoV-2 infection. The CDR3 has 17 residues. Trimming pared 1 base from V and 4 bases from J, leaving 19 bases between. Per the germline V gene, CDR1 is MGHRA and CDR2 is YSYEKL. Unique molecular identifiers (one per individual cDNA molecule) were attached. One entry per CDR3 protein results from TCRdb running MiXCR on the 5' RACE reads. The sample consists of approximately 50,000 distinct CDR3 sequences, about an eighth of them appearing once.

V and J are TRBV4-1 and TRBJ1-2, with a weak D call TRBD1 (5 bases). Sequences were obtained from whole blood. The clonotype originates from an adult who was a healthcare worker with PCR-confirmed SARS-CoV-2 infection or an uninfected control (not recorded which). This chain's CDR3 is CASSQGFRTRGAYGYTF. CDR3 nucleotides: TGCGCCAGCAGCCAAGGCTTTAGGACTCGAGGGGCCTATGGCTACACCTTC.